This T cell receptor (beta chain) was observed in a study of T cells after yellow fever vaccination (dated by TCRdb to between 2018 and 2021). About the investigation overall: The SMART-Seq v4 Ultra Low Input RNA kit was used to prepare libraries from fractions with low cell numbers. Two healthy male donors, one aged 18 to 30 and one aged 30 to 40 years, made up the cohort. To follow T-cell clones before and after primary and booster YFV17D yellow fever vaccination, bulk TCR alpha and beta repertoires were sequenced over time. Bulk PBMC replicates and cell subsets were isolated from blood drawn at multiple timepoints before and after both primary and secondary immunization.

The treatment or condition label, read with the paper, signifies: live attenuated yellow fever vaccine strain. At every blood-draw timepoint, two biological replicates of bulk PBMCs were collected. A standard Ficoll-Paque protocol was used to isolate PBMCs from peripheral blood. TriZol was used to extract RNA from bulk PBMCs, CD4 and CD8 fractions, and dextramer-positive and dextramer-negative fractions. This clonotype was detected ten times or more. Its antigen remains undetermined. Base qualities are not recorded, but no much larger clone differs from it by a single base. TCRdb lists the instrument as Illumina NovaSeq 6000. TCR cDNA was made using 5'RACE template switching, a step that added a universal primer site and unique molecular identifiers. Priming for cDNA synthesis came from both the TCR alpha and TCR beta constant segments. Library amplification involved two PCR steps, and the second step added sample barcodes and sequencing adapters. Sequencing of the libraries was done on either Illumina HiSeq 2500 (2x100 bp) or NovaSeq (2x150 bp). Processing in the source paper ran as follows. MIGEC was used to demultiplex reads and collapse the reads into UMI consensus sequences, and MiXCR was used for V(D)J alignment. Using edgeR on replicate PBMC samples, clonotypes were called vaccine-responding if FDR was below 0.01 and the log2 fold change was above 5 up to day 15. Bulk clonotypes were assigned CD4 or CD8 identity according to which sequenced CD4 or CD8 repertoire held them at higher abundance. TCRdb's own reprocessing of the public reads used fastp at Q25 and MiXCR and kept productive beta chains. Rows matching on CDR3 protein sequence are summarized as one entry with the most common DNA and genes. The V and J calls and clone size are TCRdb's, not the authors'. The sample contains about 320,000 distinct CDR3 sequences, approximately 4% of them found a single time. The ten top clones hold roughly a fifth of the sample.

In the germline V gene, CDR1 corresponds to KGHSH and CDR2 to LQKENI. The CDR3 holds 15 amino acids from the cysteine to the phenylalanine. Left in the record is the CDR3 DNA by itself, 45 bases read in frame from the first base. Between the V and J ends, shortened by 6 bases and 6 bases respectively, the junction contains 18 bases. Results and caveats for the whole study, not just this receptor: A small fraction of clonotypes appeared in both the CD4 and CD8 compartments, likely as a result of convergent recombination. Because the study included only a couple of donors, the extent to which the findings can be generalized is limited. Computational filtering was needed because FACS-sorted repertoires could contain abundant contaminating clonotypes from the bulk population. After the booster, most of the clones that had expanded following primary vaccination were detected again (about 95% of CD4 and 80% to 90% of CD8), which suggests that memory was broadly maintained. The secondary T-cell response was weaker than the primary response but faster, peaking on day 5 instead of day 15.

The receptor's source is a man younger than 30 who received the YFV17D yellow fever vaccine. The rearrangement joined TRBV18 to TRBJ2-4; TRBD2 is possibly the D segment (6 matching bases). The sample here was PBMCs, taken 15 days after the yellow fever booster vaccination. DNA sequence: TGTGCCAGCTCCACGGCGGCTAGCGCAACAAACATTCAGTACTTC. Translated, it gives CASSTAASATNIQYF.